This TCR beta chain is from a study of T cells in Graves' hyperthyroidism and ophthalmopathy. About the research overall: At the time of initial diagnosis and before any treatment, peripheral blood was collected.

The table lists this clonotype with a few counts. Amplified regions were TCR beta CDR3 sequences from RNA transcripts. Carried out on the TCR CDR3, a first-round RT-PCR used the HTBI primer set. A single record per CDR3 protein comes from TCRdb applying MiXCR to the multiplex PCR reads. Of around 610,000 distinct CDR3 sequences listed, 14% to 15% are singletons. The sequencing input was blood. This receptor was identified in a woman in her forties with Graves' ophthalmopathy.

The CDR3 bases are TGCGCCAGCAGCACCGACCGCCGTGGCTACACCTTC. It yields the protein CASSTDRRGYTF. The V gene is TRBV5-1, the J gene TRBJ1-2; D is ambiguous. V shed 4 bases and J shed 7 bases, with 11 bases lying between them. The CDR3 is 12 residues long. Germline values: CDR1 SGHRS, CDR2 YFSETQ.